Below are 27 T cell receptor beta chains sequenced from a single sample in a study of T cell responses to AZD1222 COVID-19 vaccine. Measured with immunoSEQ multiplex PCR; TCRdb has only the in-frame clones, and not every one. The sample carries 120,000 to 150,000 clones, around nine tenths recorded once. The sample in question was peripheral blood, obtained on day 0 of AZD1222 vaccination. These receptors were obtained from an adult in good health.

The chain combines TRBV28 with TRBJ2-1; D ambiguous. The ends were cut back, 4 bases at V and 11 bases at J, with 27 bases in the middle. Germline CDR1 reads MDHEN; CDR2 reads SYDVKM. The CDR3 has 17 amino acids. The CDR3 DNA reads as TGTGCCAGCAGTTCGCCTCCTAAACAGACGTTCAGCCCCAAGCAGTTCTTC. Its translation is CASSSPPKQTFSPKQFF.

The V gene is TRBV28, the J gene TRBJ2-7; 8 bases line up with TRBD2. After removal of 7 bases from V and 1 base from J, the junction contained 9 bases not matched to a gene. The germline V gene has CDR1 MDHEN and CDR2 SYDVKM. CDR3 length: 15 amino acids. This CDR3 reads CASTWSGGRSYEQYF. The DNA of the CDR3 is TGTGCCAGCACTTGGTCGGGCGGGAGGTCCTACGAGCAGTACTTC.

The CDR3 bases are TGTGCCAGCAGCTTACCAGGGCTGGGGGAGCTGTTTTTT. Amino acids: CASSLPGLGELFF. The chain employs TRBV7-3 and TRBJ2-2, with D possibly matching TRBD1 (5 bases). Germline-derived CDR1 and CDR2 are SGHTA and FQGTGA. The CDR3 is made up of 13 amino acids. Trimming took off 2 bases at V and 8 bases at J, with 9 bases between the two ends.

V usage is TRBV5-1 and J usage is TRBJ2-3; D may be TRBD1 or TRBD2 (5 bases each). The ends were cut back, 5 bases at V and 3 bases at J, with 16 bases in the middle. The germline gives CDR1 SGHRS, CDR2 YFSETQ. The CDR3 contains 15 residues. The CDR3, as DNA: TGCGCCAGCAGGGCGAGAGGTTGGGGGACAGATACGCAGTATTTT. The encoded protein is CASRARGWGTDTQYF.

The V gene is TRBV12-3 or TRBV12-4, the J gene TRBJ2-7; the match to TRBD2 covers 7 bases. The trim removed 5 bases at V and 6 bases at J, leaving 7 bases unmatched. The CDR3 length is 13 residues. The chain's CDR3 is CASSPSGVGEQYF. For the CDR3, the DNA is TGTGCCAGCAGTCCTAGCGGCGTGGGCGAGCAGTACTTC.

The chain links TRBV9 to TRBJ2-4; 9 positions agree with TRBD2. The CDR3 loop spans 17 amino acids. The junction had 8 bases not matched to a gene; V was cut back by 0 bases and J by 4 bases. Per the germline V gene, CDR1 is SGDLS and CDR2 is YYNGEE. The CDR3, as DNA: TGTGCCAGCAGCGTAGACCCGACTAGCGGTATTAAAAACATTCAGTACTTC. The encoded protein is CASSVDPTSGIKNIQYF. The complete variable domain, with remaining parts taken from reference TRBV9 and TRBJ2-4, reads DSGVTQTPKHLITATGQRVTLRCSPRSGDLSVYWYQQSLDQGLQFLIQYYNGEERAKGNILERFSAQQFPDLHSELNLSSLELGDSALYFCASSVDPTSGIKNIQYFGAGTRLSVL.

V usage is TRBV20-1 and J usage is TRBJ1-6; no clear D. Trimming cost V 3 bases and J 7 bases, with 10 bases left between them. The CDR3 is 13 residues long. Germline assignment: CDR1 DFQATT and CDR2 SNEGSKA (reference sequence). The CDR3 sequence: CSASDIGNSPLHF. CDR3 nucleotides: TGCAGTGCTAGTGACATCGGGAATTCACCCCTCCACTTT.

The genes are TRBV13 and TRBJ2-3; TRBD2 aligns across 7 bases. V trimming: 5 bases; J trimming: 6 bases; junction bases outside the gene matches: 11. Germline CDR1 and CDR2: PRHDT and FYEKMQ (reference sequence). This CDR3 comprises 15 residues. This CDR3 reads CASSAPLAEGDTQYF. The CDR3, as DNA: TGTGCCAGCAGCGCACCCCTAGCGGAAGGGGATACGCAGTATTTT.

This clone was counted a single time. The chain couples TRBV28 to TRBJ1-2; tentative D call: TRBD1 (5 bases). V shed 6 bases and J shed 0 bases, with 11 bases lying between them. Germline values: CDR1 MDHEN, CDR2 SYDVKM. The CDR3 contains 14 residues. CDR3 protein: CASSGATTNYGYTF. CDR3 coding DNA: TGTGCCAGCAGCGGGGCAACTACTAACTATGGCTACACCTTC.

The chain combines TRBV3-1 (or the pseudogene TRBV3-2) with TRBJ2-2; D unresolved. The V gene lost 0 bases and the J gene lost 1 base, with 6 bases spanning the gap. CDR1 is LGHDT, CDR2 YNNKEL, per germline (reference sequence). This CDR3 spans 15 amino acids. CDR3 DNA: TGTGCCAGCAGCCAAGACGCAGGGAACACCGGGGAGCTGTTTTTT. As protein: CASSQDAGNTGELFF.

V and J are TRBV5-4 and TRBJ2-3; 10 bases agree with TRBD2. Looked up from germline, CDR1 is SGHNT and CDR2 is YYREEE (reference sequence). The CDR3 totals 16 residues. With 3 bases clipped from V and 2 bases from J, the junction kept 6 bases outside the gene matches. The CDR3 region is CASSSGLADNTDTQYF. The CDR3, as DNA: TGTGCCAGCAGCTCCGGACTAGCGGATAACACAGATACGCAGTATTTT. Looking up the rest from reference TRBV5-4 and TRBJ2-3 gives the full variable domain: ETGVTQSPTHLIKTRGQQVTLRCSSQSGHNTVSWYQQALGQGPQFIFQYYREEENGRGNFPPRFSGLQFPNYSSELNVNALELDDSALYLCASSSGLADNTDTQYFGPGTRLTVL.

The gene calls are TRBV3-1 (or the pseudogene TRBV3-2) and TRBJ2-7; D ambiguous. The CDR3 contains 13 residues. The V gene's germline CDR1 is LGHDT and CDR2 YNNKEL (reference sequence). V gave up 4 bases and J gave up 3 bases, with 10 bases separating them. The CDR3 bases are TGTGCCAGCAGCCCCTGCTGGGGCTACGAGCAGTACTTC. Its protein is CASSPCWGYEQYF.

The gene calls are TRBV10-3 and TRBJ2-1, with TRBD2 matching 9 bases. Germline CDR1 and CDR2: ENHRY and SYGVKD. After removal of 3 bases from V and 1 base from J, the junction contained 7 bases not matched to a gene. The CDR3 sequence is 17 residues long. The CDR3, as DNA: TGTGCCATCAGTGACCTAGCGGGGAGACGGTCCTACAATGAGCAGTTCTTC. Translated: CAISDLAGRRSYNEQFF.

This chain connects TRBV10-3 to TRBJ1-2; D gene unclear. V gave up 0 bases and J gave up 3 bases, with 5 bases separating them. The CDR3 has 13 residues. Germline assignment: CDR1 ENHRY and CDR2 SYGVKD. This chain's CDR3 is CAISESGYYGYTF. In DNA, the CDR3 is TGTGCCATCAGTGAGTCCGGTTACTATGGCTACACCTTC.

V gene TRBV14 combines with J gene TRBJ1-1; D is perhaps TRBD1 (6 bases). Trimming shortened V by 5 bases and J by 1 base, and 8 bases separated the two germline ends. CDR1 and CDR2 (germline): SGHDN, FVKESK. This CDR3 region has 13 residues. CDR3 bases: TGTGCCAGCAGCTTGACAGGGAACACTGAAGCTTTCTTT. This translates into CASSLTGNTEAFF.

This chain links TRBV11-3 with TRBJ2-1, with unresolved D. This CDR3 comprises 12 residues. Germline V gives CDR1 SGHNT, CDR2 YENEEA. V lost 4 bases to trimming and J lost 7 bases, with 8 bases between them. CDR3 DNA: TGTGCCAGCAGCTCGCTGTTTAATGAGCAGTTCTTC. It specifies CASSSLFNEQFF.

The chain links TRBV18 to TRBJ2-1; 9 bases fit TRBD1. CDR3 length equals 15 residues. Losses at the gene ends were 3 bases for V and 7 bases for J; bases not matched to a gene: 7. Germline CDR1 KGHSH, CDR2 LQKENI. The CDR3 region is CASSPNWDRENEQFF. The CDR3 DNA sequence: TGTGCCAGCTCACCCAACTGGGACAGGGAAAATGAGCAGTTCTTC. The full variable domain, with the rest looked up from reference TRBV18 and TRBJ2-1, is NAGVMQNPRHLVRRRGQEARLRCSPMKGHSHVYWYRQLPEEGLKFMVYLQKENIIDESGMPKERFSAEFPKEGPSILRIQQVVRGDSAAYFCASSPNWDRENEQFFGPGTRLTVL.

This clone appeared a single time. V usage is TRBV27 and J usage is TRBJ2-4; tentative D call: TRBD2 (7 bases). V lost 5 bases and J 7 bases, leaving 15 bases between the germline ends. Germline CDR1 and CDR2: MNHEY and SMNVEV (reference sequence). The CDR3 consists of 14 residues. DNA for the CDR3: TGTGCCAGCAGTGGTGGGGGGGGCAGTAACATTCAGTACTTC. This gives the protein CASSGGGGSNIQYF.

The chain is built from TRBV4-2 and TRBJ1-5; D gene uncertain. This CDR3 comprises 14 residues. CDR1 LGHNA and CDR2 YNFKEQ come from the germline V gene. Trimming cost V 0 bases and J 10 bases, with 13 bases left between them. This CDR3 is CASSQDPSGSPQHF. In DNA, the CDR3 is TGTGCCAGCAGCCAAGACCCGTCCGGGTCCCCCCAGCATTTT.

V usage is TRBV30 and J usage is TRBJ1-1; a weak D match, TRBD1 (5 bases). The CDR3 sequence is 11 residues long. V was shortened by 4 bases and J by 6 bases, with 9 bases between the two germline ends. Per germline, CDR1 GTSNPN and CDR2 SVGIG (reference sequence). The CDR3: CAWIWGAEAFF. CDR3 nucleotides: TGTGCCTGGATCTGGGGGGCTGAAGCTTTCTTT. Based on the CDR3 plus reference TRBV30 and TRBJ1-1, the full variable domain is SQTIHQWPATLVQPVGSPLSLECTVEGTSNPNLYWYRQAAGRGLQLLFYSVGIGQISSEVPQNLSASRPQDRQFILSSKKLLLSDSGFYLCAWIWGAEAFFGQGTRLTVV.

The rearrangement uses TRBV30 and TRBJ2-7; possibly TRBD1 for D (5 bases). The germline V gene has CDR1 GTSNPN and CDR2 SVGIG (reference sequence). The CDR3 has 14 amino acids. V lost 2 bases and J 5 bases, leaving 16 bases between the germline ends. CDR3 protein: CAWSTQGNFHEQYF. The CDR3 DNA sequence: TGTGCCTGGAGTACCCAGGGAAATTTCCACGAGCAGTACTTC.

The chain is built from TRBV19 and TRBJ2-4, with D possibly matching TRBD2 (7 bases). The CDR3 length is 17 residues. V was shortened by 5 bases and J by 2 bases, with 19 bases between the two germline ends. Germline values: CDR1 LNHDA, CDR2 SQIVND (reference sequence). CDR3 protein: CASSPGRGALTKNIQYF. The CDR3 DNA follows: TGTGCCAGTAGTCCCGGTCGGGGGGCGCTGACCAAAAACATTCAGTACTTC. Based on the CDR3 plus reference TRBV19 and TRBJ2-4, the full variable domain is DGGITQSPKYLFRKEGQNVTLSCEQNLNHDAMYWYRQDPGQGLRLIYYSQIVNDFQKGDIAEGYSVSREKKESFPLTVTSAQKNPTAFYLCASSPGRGALTKNIQYFGAGTRLSVL.

The V call is TRBV14, the J call TRBJ1-2; no reliable D call. V gave up 4 bases and J gave up 3 bases, with 6 bases separating them. The length of the CDR3 is 12 residues. Germline loops: CDR1 SGHDN, CDR2 FVKESK. CDR3 amino acids: CASSPQHYGYTF. The CDR3 DNA sequence: TGTGCCAGCAGCCCCCAGCACTATGGCTACACCTTC.

The V gene is TRBV6-6, the J gene TRBJ2-3; TRBD2 might be the D (5 bases). The germline gives CDR1 MNHNY, CDR2 SVGAGI (reference sequence). The V end was cut by 5 bases, the J end by 0 bases, with 12 bases between. This CDR3 is 15 amino acids long. Here the CDR3 reads CASSNSVESTDTQYF. In DNA form, the CDR3 reads TGTGCCAGCAGTAATAGCGTGGAGAGCACAGATACGCAGTATTTT.

V is TRBV6-2 or TRBV6-3 and J is TRBJ2-1; a possible D gene is TRBD2 (6 bases). Trimming removed 4 bases from V and 8 bases from J, with 27 bases in between. CDR3 size: 18 residues. Germline V gene sequence: CDR1 MNHEY, CDR2 SVGEGT. CDR3 coding DNA: TGTGCCAGCAGTTCCGCTAGTCTGGTCGGGAGTTTCGTAGATGAGCAGTTCTTC. Protein product: CASSSASLVGSFVDEQFF.

CDR3 bases: TGTGCCAGTAGTCAGGGGAGCTCCTACAATGAGCAGTTCTTC. Protein sequence: CASSQGSSYNEQFF. V and J are TRBV19 and TRBJ2-1; TRBD1 might be the D (6 bases). The CDR3 runs 14 residues. From germline, CDR1 is LNHDA and CDR2 SQIVND (reference sequence). Trimming cost V 5 bases and J 0 bases, with 8 bases left between them. Using reference TRBV19 and TRBJ2-1 for the parts outside the CDR3, the full variable domain is DGGITQSPKYLFRKEGQNVTLSCEQNLNHDAMYWYRQDPGQGLRLIYYSQIVNDFQKGDIAEGYSVSREKKESFPLTVTSAQKNPTAFYLCASSQGSSYNEQFFGPGTRLTVL.

The CDR3 DNA reads as TGCGCCAGCAGCCAAGTGGAGGGTACTGGGGCCAACGTCCTGACTTTC. This translates into CASSQVEGTGANVLTF. The gene calls are TRBV4-3 and TRBJ2-6, with D tentatively TRBD2 (6 bases). Per germline, CDR1 LGHNA and CDR2 YSLEER. CDR3 length equals 16 residues. V was pared by 1 base and J by 2 bases, with 9 bases between.